This TCR beta chain was found in a study of blood T cells in healthy people across ages. PCR was performed a second time for 7 to 11 cycles using a sample-barcoded 5' primer and a J-beta primer mix. All samples gave at least 2.5 million CDR3-containing paired-end reads. TCRdb re-analysed the 5' RACE reads in MiXCR, keeping a single row per CDR3 protein. Seen here are 850,000 to 1,100,000 distinct CDR3 sequences, more than 30% observed once, and the top ten hold over 10%. Germline V gives CDR1 MNHEY, CDR2 SVGEGT. V lost 0 bases to trimming and J lost 3 bases, with 12 bases between them. The CDR3 consists of 15 residues.

The chain joins TRBV6-2 or TRBV6-3 to TRBJ2-7, with no clear D. The receptor's source is a man aged 18 to 35 in good health. Sequencing was carried out using blood. Here the CDR3 reads CASSYSSGQRYEQYF. The CDR3 coding sequence is TGTGCCAGCAGTTACTCTTCCGGGCAGCGCTACGAGCAGTACTTC.